Shown below are 14 T cell receptor beta chains from a single sample sequenced in a study of regulatory T cells in long-lasting Graves disease. Assembly of TCR beta libraries relied on iRepertoire HTBI primers together with Arm-PCR of CDR3 regions. TCRdb reanalysed the multiplex PCR reads using MiXCR and keeps one entry per CDR3 protein. The table has around 450,000 distinct CDR3 sequences, around 14% seen once. As to time point: newly diagnosed GD, antithyroid drugs for less than 3 months. TCR sequences were obtained from RNA taken from PBMCs. These same records also appear under a second study, on T cells in Graves' hyperthyroidism and ophthalmopathy.

The starting material was peripheral blood mononuclear cells (PBMCs), obtained at new diagnosis, from a patient treated with antithyroid drugs. The source is a woman aged 25 to 39 with Graves disease.

The J gene is TRBJ2-2, the V gene TRBV6-1; D gene unclear. V dropped 9 bases and J dropped 5 bases, with 7 bases sitting between them. This CDR3 has 11 amino acids. Germline CDR1 is MNHNS and CDR2 is SASEGT. The CDR3 region is CASQSTGELFF. CDR3 DNA: TGTGCCAGTCAATCAACCGGGGAGCTGTTTTTT.

This clonotype was seen ten or more times. The chain links TRBV6-1 to TRBJ1-2; D not certain. V was shortened by 0 bases and J by 5 bases, with 1 base between the two germline ends. The CDR3 loop spans 11 amino acids. Germline assignment: CDR1 MNHNS and CDR2 SASEGT. The CDR3 region is CASSEAYGYTF. CDR3 nucleotide sequence: TGTGCCAGCAGTGAAGCTTATGGCTACACCTTC.

This clonotype appeared a few times. This sequence joins TRBV24-1 and TRBJ2-6; weak D call: TRBD1 (7 bases). The V end lost 7 bases, the J end lost 4 bases, and 19 bases lay between the germline ends. Germline V gives CDR1 KGHDR, CDR2 SFDVKD. The CDR3 totals 17 residues. The CDR3 DNA reads TGTGCCACCAGCGACCCCACAGGGGAGGCAGGGGCCAACGTCCTGACTTTC. Its protein product is CATSDPTGEAGANVLTF.

This sequence joins TRBV20-1 and TRBJ2-3, with 11 bases aligning to TRBD2. V shed 4 bases, J shed 2 bases, and the junction held 8 bases outside the gene matches. The CDR3 is 16 residues long. Germline values: CDR1 DFQATT, CDR2 SNEGSKA (reference sequence). DNA for the CDR3: TGCAGTGCTATCCCGGGACTAGCGGAATACACAGATACGCAGTATTTT. It specifies CSAIPGLAEYTDTQYF.

V usage is TRBV24-1 and J usage is TRBJ2-7, with TRBD2 identical over 7 bases. Germline V gives CDR1 KGHDR, CDR2 SFDVKD. V lost 5 bases and J lost 7; bases outside the gene matches: 7. This CDR3 has 13 residues. DNA of the CDR3: TGTGCCACCAGTGGTTCTAGCGGCAGGGAGCAGTACTTC. It is translated as CATSGSSGREQYF.

Many counts were recorded for this clonotype. The V call is TRBV6-4, the J call TRBJ2-3; TRBD2 aligns across 10 bases. This CDR3 has 16 residues. CDR1 is MRHNA and CDR2 is SNTAGT in the germline V gene. With 3 bases clipped from V and 4 bases from J, the junction kept 7 bases outside the gene matches. In DNA, the CDR3 is TGTGCCAGCAGTGAAGTGGGGCTAGCGGGAGCAGATACGCAGTATTTT. This gives the protein CASSEVGLAGADTQYF.

Only a few counts were recorded for this clonotype. The chain couples TRBV11-2 to TRBJ2-1; D is uncertain. Between the trimmed V and J ends, which lost 1 base and 5 bases, there was a span of 9 bases. Germline lookup yields CDR1 SGHAT and CDR2 FQNNGV. The CDR3 consists of 14 residues. The chain's CDR3 is CASSLVRSNNEQFF. The CDR3 nucleotides are TGTGCCAGCAGCTTAGTTCGATCGAACAATGAGCAGTTCTTC.

This clonotype was seen ten or more times. The chain uses TRBV12-3 or TRBV12-4 and TRBJ2-1; 8 bases map to TRBD2. Near its end, the DNA agrees better with TRBJ2-5, so the J call may be wrong. This CDR3 is 14 amino acids long. CDR3 coding DNA: TGTGCCAGCAGCCAACCGGGGGGGGGAGAGACCCAGTACTTC. Protein: CASSQPGGGETQYF.

This clonotype was picked up many times. V gene TRBV7-9 combines with J gene TRBJ2-1; TRBD2 matches 10 bases. From germline, CDR1 is SEHNR and CDR2 FQNEAQ (reference sequence). V lost 5 bases and J lost 4; bases outside the gene matches: 8. The CDR3 runs to 16 residues. The chain's CDR3 is CASSQLGAGGYNEQFF. Written as DNA, the CDR3 is TGTGCCAGCAGCCAACTTGGAGCGGGAGGGTACAATGAGCAGTTCTTC.

The chain employs TRBV6-2 or TRBV6-3 and TRBJ1-5; D remains unclear. Germline loops: CDR1 MNHEY, CDR2 SVGEGT. This CDR3 contains 15 residues. Trimming cost V 5 bases and J 7 bases, with 18 bases left between them. The CDR3 spells CASSDMGVGGQPQHF. The CDR3 DNA reads as TGTGCCAGCAGTGATATGGGAGTGGGAGGGCAGCCCCAGCATTTT.

This clonotype was counted at least ten times. This sequence joins TRBV15 and TRBJ2-1, with 7 bases fitting TRBD1. This CDR3 has 14 residues. Germline V CDR1 and CDR2: LNHNV, YYDKDF (reference sequence). The ends lost 5 bases at V and 5 bases at J; junction bases unmatched: 6. The CDR3 reads CATSGIDRDNEQFF. The CDR3 nucleotides read TGTGCCACCAGCGGCATCGACAGGGACAATGAGCAGTTCTTC.

This clonotype has just a few counts. The rearrangement links TRBV5-1 to TRBJ2-5; 12 bases map to TRBD2. This CDR3 is built from 19 residues. The ends lost 4 bases at V and 4 bases at J; junction bases unmatched: 17. In germline, CDR1 is SGHRS, CDR2 YFSETQ. CDR3 sequence reads: CASSRSSGGVLLTSETQYF. The CDR3 coding sequence is TGCGCCAGCAGCCGGTCTAGCGGGGGGGTCCTCTTAACTTCAGAGACCCAGTACTTC.

A note on this clonotype: Being one base from a much bigger clone, this may be a read error. The chain links TRBV28 to TRBJ2-1; 10 nucleotides line up with TRBD2. V trimming: 5 bases; J trimming: 11 bases; junction bases outside the gene matches: 12. This CDR3 spans 15 amino acids. Looked up from germline, CDR1 is MDHEN and CDR2 is SYDVKM. CDR3 nucleotide sequence: TGTGCCAGCAGTCACAGACCAGCGGGAGGGCCCAAGCAGTTCTTC. It codes for CASSHRPAGGPKQFF.

This clonotype was recorded at least ten times. The V call is TRBV6-2 or TRBV6-3, the J call TRBJ2-7; 7 bases fit TRBD2. CDR1 is MNHEY, CDR2 SVGEGT, per germline. The CDR3 is 15 amino acids. Trimming cost V 7 bases and J 2 bases; bases outside gene matches: 11. The DNA for the CDR3 is TGTGCCAGCACCGAGCGGCTAGCGGCCCCCTACGAGCAGTACTTC. Translated, it gives CASTERLAAPYEQYF.